The clone carrying this T cell receptor beta chain has a count of ten or more. These data come from a study of T cell repertoires in cytomegalovirus infection. The CDR3 totals 16 residues. The germline V gene has CDR1 MNHEY and CDR2 SVGAGI. Trimming at V came to 0 bases and at J to 1 base, leaving 2 bases not matched to a gene. TCRdb re-analysed the reads in MiXCR, keeping a single row per CDR3 protein. The sample has around 530,000 distinct CDR3 sequences; 16% are singletons. The sequenced sample consisted of CD8+ T cells from PBMCs. The gene calls are TRBV6-5 and TRBJ2-2, with 7 bases aligning to TRBD1. The TCR comes from a human donor in good health (CMV status not recorded). Some clones in this sample may be carry-over from other donors' samples. This chain's CDR3 is CASSYSRQGNTGELFF. The DNA for the CDR3 is TGTGCCAGCAGTTACTCGAGACAGGGGAACACCGGGGAGCTGTTTTTT.